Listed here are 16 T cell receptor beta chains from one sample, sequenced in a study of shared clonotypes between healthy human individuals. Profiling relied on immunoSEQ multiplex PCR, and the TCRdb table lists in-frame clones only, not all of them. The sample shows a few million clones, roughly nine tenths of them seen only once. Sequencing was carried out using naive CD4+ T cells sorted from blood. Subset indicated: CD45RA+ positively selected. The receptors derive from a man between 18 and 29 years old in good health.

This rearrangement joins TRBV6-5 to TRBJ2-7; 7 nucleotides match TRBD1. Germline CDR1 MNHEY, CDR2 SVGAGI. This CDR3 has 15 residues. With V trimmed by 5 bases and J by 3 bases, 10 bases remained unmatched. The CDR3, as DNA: TGTGCCAGCAGTGCCCCGGTGGGACAGAGCTACGAGCAGTACTTC. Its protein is CASSAPVGQSYEQYF.

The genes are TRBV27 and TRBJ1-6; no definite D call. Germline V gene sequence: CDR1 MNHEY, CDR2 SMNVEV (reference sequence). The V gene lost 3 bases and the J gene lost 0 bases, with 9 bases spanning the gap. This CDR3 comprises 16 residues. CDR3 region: CASSFKGRSYNSPLHF. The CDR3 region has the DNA TGTGCCAGCAGTTTCAAGGGCCGCTCCTATAATTCACCCCTCCACTTT.

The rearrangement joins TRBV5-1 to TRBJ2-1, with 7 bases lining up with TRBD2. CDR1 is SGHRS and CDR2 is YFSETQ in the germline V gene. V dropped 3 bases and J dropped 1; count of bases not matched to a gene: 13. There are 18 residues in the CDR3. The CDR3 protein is CASSSPSSGGRSYNEQFF. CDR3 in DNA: TGCGCCAGCAGCTCACCCTCGTCGGGGGGAAGGTCCTACAATGAGCAGTTCTTC.

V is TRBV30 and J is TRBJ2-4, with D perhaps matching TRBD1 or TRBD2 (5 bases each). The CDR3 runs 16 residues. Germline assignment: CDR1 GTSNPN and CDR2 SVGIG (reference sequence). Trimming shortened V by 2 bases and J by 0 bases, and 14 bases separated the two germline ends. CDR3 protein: CAWSMLGDLAKNIQYF. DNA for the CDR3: TGTGCCTGGAGTATGTTGGGGGATCTAGCCAAAAACATTCAGTACTTC.

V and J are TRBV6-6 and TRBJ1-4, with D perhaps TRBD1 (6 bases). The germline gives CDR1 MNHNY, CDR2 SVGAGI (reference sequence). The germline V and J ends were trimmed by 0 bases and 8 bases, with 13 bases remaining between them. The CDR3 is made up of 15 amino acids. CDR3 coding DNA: TGTGCCAGCAGTTACTCAGTAAACAGGGACGAAAAACTGTTTTTT. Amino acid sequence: CASSYSVNRDEKLFF.

The CDR3 loop is CASSPPLAGGRGDTQYF. CDR3 bases: TGCGCCAGCAGCCCACCGTTAGCGGGAGGGCGGGGGGATACGCAGTATTTT. The chain is built from TRBV10-2 and TRBJ2-3; 11 bases line up with TRBD2. The CDR3 loop spans 17 amino acids. Per germline, CDR1 WSHSY and CDR2 SAAADI. V was pared by 6 bases and J by 6 bases, with 14 bases of the junction left unmatched.

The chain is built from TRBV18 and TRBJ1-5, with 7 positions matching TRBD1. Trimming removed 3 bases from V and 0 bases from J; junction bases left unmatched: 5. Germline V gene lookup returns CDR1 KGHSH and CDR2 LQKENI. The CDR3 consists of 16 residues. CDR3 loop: CASSPDRVASNQPQHF. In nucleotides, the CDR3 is TGTGCCAGCTCACCTGACAGGGTAGCTAGCAATCAGCCCCAGCATTTT. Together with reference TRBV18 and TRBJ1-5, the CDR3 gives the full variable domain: NAGVMQNPRHLVRRRGQEARLRCSPMKGHSHVYWYRQLPEEGLKFMVYLQKENIIDESGMPKERFSAEFPKEGPSILRIQQVVRGDSAAYFCASSPDRVASNQPQHFGDGTRLSIL.

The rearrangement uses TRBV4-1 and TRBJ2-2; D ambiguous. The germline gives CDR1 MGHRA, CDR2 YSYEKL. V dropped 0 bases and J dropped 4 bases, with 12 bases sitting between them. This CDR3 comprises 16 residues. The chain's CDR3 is CASSQESTKSTGELFF. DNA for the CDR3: TGCGCCAGCAGCCAAGAATCGACGAAAAGCACCGGGGAGCTGTTTTTT.

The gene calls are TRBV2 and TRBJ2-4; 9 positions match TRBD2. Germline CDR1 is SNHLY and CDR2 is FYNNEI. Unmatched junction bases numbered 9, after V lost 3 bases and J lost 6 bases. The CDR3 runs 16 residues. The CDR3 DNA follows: TGTGCCAGCAGTGATATATACGGGACTAGCTCAAACATTCAGTACTTC. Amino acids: CASSDIYGTSSNIQYF.

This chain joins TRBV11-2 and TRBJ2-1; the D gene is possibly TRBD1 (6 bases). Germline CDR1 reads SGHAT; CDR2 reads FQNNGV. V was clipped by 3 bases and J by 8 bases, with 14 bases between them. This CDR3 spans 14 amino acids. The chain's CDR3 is CASSLNRAGDEQFF. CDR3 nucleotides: TGTGCCAGCAGCTTGAACAGGGCCGGGGATGAGCAGTTCTTC. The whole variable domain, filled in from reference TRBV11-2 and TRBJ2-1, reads EAGVAQSPRYKIIEKRQSVAFWCNPISGHATLYWYQQILGQGPKLLIQFQNNGVVDDSQLPKDRFSAERLKGVDSTLKIQPAKLEDSAVYLCASSLNRAGDEQFFGPGTRLTVL.

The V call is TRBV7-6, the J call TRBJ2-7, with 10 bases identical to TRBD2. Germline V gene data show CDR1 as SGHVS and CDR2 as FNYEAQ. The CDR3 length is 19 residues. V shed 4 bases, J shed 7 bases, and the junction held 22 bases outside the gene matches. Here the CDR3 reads CASSSPRALSLAGVDEQYF. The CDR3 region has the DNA TGTGCCAGCAGCTCTCCTAGAGCCCTCAGCCTAGCGGGAGTAGATGAGCAGTACTTC.

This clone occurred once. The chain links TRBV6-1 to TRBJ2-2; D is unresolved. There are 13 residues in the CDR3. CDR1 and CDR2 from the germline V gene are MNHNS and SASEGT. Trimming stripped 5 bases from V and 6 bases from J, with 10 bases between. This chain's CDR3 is CASSPIGAGELFF. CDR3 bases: TGTGCCAGCAGTCCAATTGGAGCCGGGGAGCTGTTTTTT.

DNA for the CDR3: TGCAGCGTTGTGGGGGGCGGAGGGAGGAAGGGCACTGAAGCTTTCTTT. As protein: CSVVGGGGRKGTEAFF. The chain has TRBV29-1 and TRBJ1-1; TRBD1 is a possible D gene (6 bases). CDR3 size: 16 residues. Trimming shortened V by 4 bases and J by 4 bases, and 22 bases separated the two germline ends. Per the germline V gene, CDR1 is SQVTM and CDR2 is ANQGSEA.

In nucleotides, the CDR3 is TGTGCCAGCAGCTCGATTCGACTAGCGGCCCTGGGGGATACGCAGTATTTT. Encoded protein: CASSSIRLAALGDTQYF. V is TRBV7-3 and J is TRBJ2-3; 9 nucleotides agree with TRBD2. Germline CDR1 is SGHTA and CDR2 is FQGTGA. V shed 4 bases and J 6 bases; nucleotides not matched to a gene: 14. This CDR3 spans 17 amino acids.

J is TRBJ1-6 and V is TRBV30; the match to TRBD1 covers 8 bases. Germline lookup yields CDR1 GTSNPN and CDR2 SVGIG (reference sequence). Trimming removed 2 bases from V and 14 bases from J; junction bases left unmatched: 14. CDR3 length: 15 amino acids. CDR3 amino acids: CAWSSDDRGKKSLHF. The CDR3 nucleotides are TGTGCCTGGAGTAGCGACGACAGGGGTAAAAAATCCCTCCACTTT.

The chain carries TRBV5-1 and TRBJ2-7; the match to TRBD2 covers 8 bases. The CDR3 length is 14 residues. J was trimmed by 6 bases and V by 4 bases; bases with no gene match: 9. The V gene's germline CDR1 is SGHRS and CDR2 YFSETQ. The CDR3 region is CASSRGMAGGEQYF. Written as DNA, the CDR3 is TGCGCCAGCAGCCGGGGAATGGCGGGAGGCGAGCAGTACTTC.